The clone carrying this T cell receptor (beta chain) was seen ten or more times. As yet, its antigen is unknown. This specimen belongs to a study of HIV-infected patients and healthy controls. Study results and caveats: In healthy controls, MAIT alpha CDR3s were common; in HIV+ repertoires, severely depleted.

cDNA was made from about 510 ng RNA using alpha and beta constant primers. Alpha and beta chain libraries were made separately by chain-specific third strand synthesis with multiplexing indices. TCRdb processed the 5' RACE reads anew with MiXCR; each CDR3 protein has one entry. Of 18,000 or so distinct CDR3 sequences in the sample, less than 15% are singletons; the top ten hold more than 9.5%. Whole blood was used without fractionation, so all unsorted peripheral T cells were included. V was pared by 1 base and J by 2 bases, with 9 bases between. This CDR3 has 15 amino acids. Sequencing input: blood. This sequence was found in an adult in good health. The V gene is TRBV12-3 or TRBV12-4, the J gene TRBJ2-1, with D unresolved. In DNA form, the CDR3 reads TGTGCCAGCAGTTTAGAGCTGGCGCCCTACAATGAGCAGTTCTTC. Protein: CASSLELAPYNEQFF.